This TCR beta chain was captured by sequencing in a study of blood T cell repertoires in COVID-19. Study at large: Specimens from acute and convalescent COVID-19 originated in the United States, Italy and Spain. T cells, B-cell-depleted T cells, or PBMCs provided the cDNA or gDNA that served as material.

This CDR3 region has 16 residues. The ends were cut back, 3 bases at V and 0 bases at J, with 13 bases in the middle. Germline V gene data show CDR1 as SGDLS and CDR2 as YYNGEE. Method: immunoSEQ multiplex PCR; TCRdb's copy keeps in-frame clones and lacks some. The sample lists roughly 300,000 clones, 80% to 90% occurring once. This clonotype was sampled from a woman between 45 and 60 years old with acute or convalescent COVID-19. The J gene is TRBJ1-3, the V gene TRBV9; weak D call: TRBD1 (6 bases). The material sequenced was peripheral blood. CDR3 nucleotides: TGTGCCAGCAGCGCCGGGGGGGCCTTCTCTGGAAACACCATATATTTT. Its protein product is CASSAGGAFSGNTIYF. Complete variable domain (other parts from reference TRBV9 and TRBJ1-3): DSGVTQTPKHLITATGQRVTLRCSPRSGDLSVYWYQQSLDQGLQFLIQYYNGEERAKGNILERFSAQQFPDLHSELNLSSLELGDSALYFCASSAGGAFSGNTIYFGEGSWLTVV.